This TCR beta chain was retrieved from a study of cytomegalovirus exposure and HLA in healthy donors (TCRdb year 2017). About the investigation overall: A later analysis indicated that the 110 or so validation repertoires were generated on the platform also employed for the 720 or so repertoires of the first cohort. The study combined high-throughput TCR immunosequencing, statistical association of individual TCRs with disease status, and machine learning to predict cytomegalovirus infection status. Besides the first cohort of roughly 660 subjects, a separate validation cohort made up of roughly 120 different subjects was used. The study aimed to test whether signatures of past pathogen exposure could be identified by cataloging public T cell receptors. Study-wide findings and limitations: In both the original and validation cohorts, the classifier was reported to diagnose cytomegalovirus status with high specificity and sensitivity. Most TCR sequences were observed very rarely across donors, whereas some public TCRs were present in many individuals. In the study, approximately 160 TCR beta chains were listed as associated with cytomegalovirus. According to the authors, the approach could potentially be generalized to other disease states and immunological phenotypes. Of the cluster scores, 90% to 95% were above 0 in a later analysis, which found that TCRs clustered in the first cohort also tended to co-occur in the 110 or so validation repertoires. In vitro tests confirmed that a few of the cytomegalovirus-associated TCR beta chains recognize cytomegalovirus antigens. A later analysis lacked HLA typing for the validation cohort, so it scored co-occurrence in that cohort across all 120 repertoires.

Points on this clone: There is no known antigen for this receptor. No base-level quality is on record; no much larger clone is a single base apart.

Trimming removed 5 bases from V and 0 bases from J, leaving 23 bases between the germline ends. Including cysteine and phenylalanine, the CDR3 has 18 amino acids. The DNA shown is the 54-base CDR3, in frame from base 1. For CDR1 and CDR2, the germline V gene lists SGHAT and FQNNGV. Separate from the roughly 700-subject first cohort, the validation cohort of about 110 subjects was the group to which the donors belonged. The library relied on the immunoSEQ multiplex PCR assay. Concerning the study's data processing: To diagnose cytomegalovirus status from the catalog of TCR beta chain sequences, a statistical classification framework was built. TCRdb retrieved this table from immuneACCESS and kept in-frame rearrangements only. Not all clones are present; in checked studies, unresolved V genes account for under half, and no reason is known for the remainder. V and J calls and clone size are given by that table; D and trimming were obtained from the DNA. For this sample the table gives roughly 100,000 clones, of which about 94% were detected only once. In total, the top ten clones hold approximately 1% of the sample.

The clonotype comes from a woman aged 18 to 35 in good health and CMV-seronegative. The sequencing input was PBMCs. Recombination joined TRBV11-2 with TRBJ2-7; tentative D gene TRBD2, with 6 bases matching. The sequenced DNA is TGTGCCAGCAGCCCCATTAGGCGGGGCCTTAGGAGCTCCTACGAGCAGTACTTC. Translation gives CASSPIRRGLRSSYEQYF.